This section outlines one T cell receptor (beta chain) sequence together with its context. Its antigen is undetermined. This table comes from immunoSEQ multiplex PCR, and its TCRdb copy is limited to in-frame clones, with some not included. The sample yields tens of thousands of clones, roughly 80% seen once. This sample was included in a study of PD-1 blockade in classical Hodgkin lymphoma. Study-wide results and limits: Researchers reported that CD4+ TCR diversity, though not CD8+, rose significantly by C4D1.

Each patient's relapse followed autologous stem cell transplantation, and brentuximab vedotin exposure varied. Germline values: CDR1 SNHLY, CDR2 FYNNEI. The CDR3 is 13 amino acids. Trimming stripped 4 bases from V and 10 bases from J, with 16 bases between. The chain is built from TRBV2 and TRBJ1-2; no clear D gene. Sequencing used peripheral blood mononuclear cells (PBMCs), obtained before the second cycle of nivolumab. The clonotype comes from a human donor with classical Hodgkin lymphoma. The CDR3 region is CASSGPLARVYTF. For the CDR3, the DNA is TGTGCCAGCAGTGGACCTTTGGCACGCGTCTACACCTTC.